The rows below give T cell receptor beta chains drawn from one sample of a study of blood T cell repertoires in COVID-19. Here immunoSEQ multiplex PCR was the method, and the copy in TCRdb shows in-frame clones only, minus some. Of under 300,000 clones listed, 88% are singletons. Sequencing used PBMCs or T cells enriched from blood (not recorded which). All receptors come from a woman younger than 45 who had recovered from COVID-19. The CDR3 runs from the conserved cysteine through the conserved F or W. D genes are given only for firm matches. Some rows have no size entry. The others give once, few or many, or a class for an expanded clone.

TRBJ1-2	TRBV7-7	TRBD1	.	CASRPTGGLLGNYGYTF	TGTGCTAGCAGACCCACAGGGGGACTACTTGGTAACTATGGCTACACCTTC
TRBJ2-1	TRBV19	.	.	CASSIFPTGEQFF	TGTGCCAGTAGTATCTTCCCGACAGGTGAGCAGTTCTTC
TRBJ1-6	TRBV30	TRBD1	.	CAWSLDRGNSPLHF	TGTGCCTGGAGTCTAGACAGGGGTAATTCACCCCTCCACTTT
TRBJ2-3	TRBV30	TRBD1	.	CAWTKDRGRTDTQYF	TGTGCCTGGACAAAGGACAGGGGACGCACAGATACGCAGTATTTT
TRBJ1-1	TRBV19	.	.	CASSSWANTEAFF	TGTGCCAGTAGTTCATGGGCGAACACTGAAGCTTTCTTT
TRBJ2-7	TRBV10-3	TRBD1	.	CAIRPAGTAEQYF	TGTGCCATCAGACCAGCTGGGACAGCCGAGCAGTACTTC
TRBJ2-7	TRBV19	.	.	CASSIQPSSYEQYF	TGTGCCAGTAGTATTCAACCGAGCTCCTACGAGCAGTACTTC
TRBJ1-2	TRBV12-3/TRBV12-4	.	.	CASSQDSVYGYTF	TGTGCCAGCAGTCAAGACAGCGTCTATGGCTACACCTTC
TRBJ2-5	TRBV5-4	TRBD1	.	CASSLGRGLIETQYF	TGTGCCAGCAGCTTGGGCAGGGGGCTGATAGAGACCCAGTACTTC
TRBJ2-5	TRBV11-2	TRBD1	.	CASSHYRGRQETQYF	TGTGCCAGCAGCCACTACAGGGGACGGCAAGAGACCCAGTACTTC
TRBJ2-7	TRBV2	TRBD2	.	CASSDRLAGGTYEQYF	TGTGCCAGCAGTGATCGGCTAGCGGGAGGGACCTACGAGCAGTACTTC
TRBJ2-3	TRBV14	TRBD1	.	CASSLRDRGRRVTDTQYF	TGTGCCAGCAGCCTCCGGGACAGGGGGCGACGGGTCACAGATACGCAGTATTTT
TRBJ1-4	TRBV25-1	.	.	CASSVSATNEKLFF	TGTGCCAGCAGTGTATCTGCAACTAATGAAAAACTGTTTTTT
TRBJ1-6	TRBV4-3	.	few	CASSQDALLSPLHF	TGCGCCAGCAGCCAAGATGCGTTGTTGTCACCCCTCCACTTT
TRBJ2-6	TRBV29-1	.	once	CSVRQVSGANVLTF	TGCAGCGTCCGACAGGTCTCTGGGGCCAACGTCCTGACTTTC
TRBJ2-5	TRBV6-5	TRBD1	.	CASSTGQGVTQYF	TGTGCCAGCAGTACCGGACAGGGGGTGACCCAGTACTTC
TRBJ2-1	TRBV5-1	TRBD2	.	CASSLGLAGGYEQFF	TGCGCCAGCAGCTTGGGGCTCGCGGGAGGCTATGAGCAGTTCTTC
TRBJ2-1	TRBV13	TRBD2	.	CASSLGLSGGSRAGEQFF	TGTGCCAGCAGCTTAGGCCTTTCGGGCGGGAGTAGGGCCGGTGAGCAGTTCTTC
TRBJ2-7	TRBV6-5	.	.	CASSLGSLAYEQYF	TGTGCCAGCAGTTTGGGGAGTTTGGCCTACGAGCAGTACTTC
TRBJ1-3	TRBV2	.	once	CASSVEVGNTIYF	TGTGCCAGCAGTGTCGAGGTTGGAAACACCATATATTTT
TRBJ1-4	TRBV28	.	.	CASSQPGPGNEKLFF	TGTGCCAGCAGTCAGCCGGGCCCAGGGAATGAAAAACTGTTTTTT
TRBJ2-7	TRBV3-1/TRBV3-2	TRBD2	once	CASSQIPSGGYEQYF	TGTGCCAGCAGCCAAATCCCTAGCGGGGGCTACGAGCAGTACTTC
TRBJ1-4	TRBV7-9	.	.	CASSTTRGNEKLFF	TGTGCCAGCAGCACCACCCGCGGAAATGAAAAACTGTTTTTT
TRBJ2-1	TRBV19	.	.	CTATDSYNEQFF	TGTACCGCGACGGACAGCTACAATGAGCAGTTCTTC
TRBJ1-2	TRBV18	TRBD1	.	CASSQTTGRNYGYTF	TGTGCCAGCTCACAGACGACAGGGCGGAACTATGGCTACACCTTC
TRBJ2-7	TRBV5-1	TRBD1	once	CASSGTGLWEQYF	TGCGCCAGCAGCGGGACAGGGTTGTGGGAGCAGTACTTC
TRBJ2-1	TRBV7-9	.	few	CASSLDLSGGGSYNEQFF	TGTGCCAGCAGCTTAGATTTGTCAGGCGGAGGGTCTTACAATGAGCAGTTCTTC
TRBJ2-5	TRBV19	TRBD2	.	CASTRSSGVQETQYF	TGTGCCAGCACCCGAAGTAGCGGGGTCCAAGAGACCCAGTACTTC
TRBJ2-7	TRBV4-1	TRBD1	.	CASSQDFGGTGLFYEQYF	TGCGCCAGCAGCCAAGATTTTGGCGGGACAGGGCTTTTCTACGAGCAGTACTTC
TRBJ2-3	TRBV7-9	.	.	CASSLGQSGTDTQYF	TGTGCCAGCAGCCTAGGACAGAGCGGCACAGATACGCAGTATTTT
TRBJ1-2	TRBV3-1/TRBV3-2	TRBD1	.	CASSQAPGQTYGYTF	TGTGCCAGCAGCCAAGCCCCGGGACAGACCTATGGCTACACCTTC
TRBJ2-5	TRBV7-2	.	.	CASSPTRYQETQYF	TGTGCCAGCAGCCCCACGCGGTACCAAGAGACCCAGTACTTC
TRBJ1-2	TRBV5-6	.	.	CASSLELQGGYGYTF	TGTGCCAGCAGCTTGGAGCTACAAGGAGGCTATGGCTACACCTTC
TRBJ1-5	TRBV2	.	.	CASVGGSNQPQHF	TGTGCCAGCGTTGGAGGGAGCAATCAGCCCCAGCATTTT
TRBJ1-1	TRBV15	.	.	CATSWRGGDTEAFF	TGTGCCACCAGCTGGAGGGGGGGAGACACTGAAGCTTTCTTT
TRBJ1-1	TRBV27	TRBD1	.	CASRDRSTEAFF	TGTGCCAGCAGGGACAGGAGCACTGAAGCTTTCTTT
TRBJ1-4	TRBV7-6	TRBD1	.	CASSPGGTELFF	TGTGCCAGCAGCCCAGGGGGAACGGAACTGTTTTTT
TRBJ2-2	TRBV9	TRBD2	.	CASSAGGSPGELFF	TGTGCCAGCAGCGCGGGAGGGTCCCCCGGGGAGCTGTTTTTT
TRBJ2-7	TRBV3-1/TRBV3-2	TRBD2	.	CASSRTSGRAYEQYF	TGTGCCAGCAGCCGAACTAGCGGGAGGGCCTACGAGCAGTACTTC
TRBJ2-1	TRBV6-1	.	.	CASSDVAQSYNEQFF	TGTGCCAGCAGTGATGTAGCGCAGTCCTACAATGAGCAGTTCTTC
TRBJ2-7	TRBV20-1	.	.	CSASEGQGTYEQYF	TGCAGTGCTAGTGAAGGCCAGGGGACCTACGAGCAGTACTTC
TRBJ2-3	TRBV7-9	TRBD1	.	CASSLATGGTDTQYF	TGTGCCAGCAGCTTAGCGACAGGGGGCACAGATACGCAGTATTTT
TRBJ2-5	TRBV3-1/TRBV3-2	.	.	CASSYSGGTQYF	TGTGCCAGCAGCTACAGCGGAGGGACCCAGTACTTC
TRBJ1-4	TRBV2	TRBD1	.	CASSGRGTGNEKLFF	TGTGCCAGCAGTGGACGAGGGACAGGGAATGAAAAACTGTTTTTT
TRBJ2-1	TRBV7-6	.	.	CASRGLAGSHTDEQFF	TGTGCCAGCAGGGGCCTTGCAGGGTCCCATACGGATGAGCAGTTCTTC
TRBJ2-7	TRBV20-1	TRBD2	once	CSASGGGTHYEQYF	TGCAGTGCTAGTGGCGGGGGGACCCACTACGAGCAGTACTTC
TRBJ1-2	TRBV19	.	.	CASSISTGTNYGYTF	TGTGCCAGTAGTATATCGACAGGAACTAACTATGGCTACACCTTC
TRBJ2-5	TRBV7-8	TRBD2	.	CASSLGAIAGGSETQYF	TGTGCCAGCAGCTTAGGGGCGATAGCGGGGGGGTCGGAGACCCAGTACTTC
TRBJ1-5	TRBV4-1	.	.	CASRTEQGPAGVPQHF	TGCGCCAGCAGAACAGAACAGGGACCTGCCGGGGTGCCCCAGCATTTT
TRBJ2-3	TRBV28	TRBD1	once	CASSGRVQGAEDTQYF	TGTGCCAGCAGTGGAAGGGTACAGGGGGCGGAAGATACGCAGTATTTT
TRBJ1-3	TRBV18	.	.	CATHAGVSGNTIYF	TGTGCCACCCATGCGGGGGTCTCTGGAAACACCATATATTTT
TRBJ1-1	TRBV19	TRBD1	once	CASSAQTGGSAFF	TGTGCCAGTAGTGCACAGACAGGGGGGTCAGCTTTCTTT
TRBJ2-2	TRBV5-1	TRBD1	.	CASSLAGGERAGELFF	TGCGCCAGCAGCTTGGCAGGGGGCGAAAGGGCCGGGGAGCTGTTTTTT
TRBJ1-5	TRBV19	.	.	CASSVGGASNQPQHF	TGTGCCAGTAGTGTTGGGGGCGCGAGCAATCAGCCCCAGCATTTT